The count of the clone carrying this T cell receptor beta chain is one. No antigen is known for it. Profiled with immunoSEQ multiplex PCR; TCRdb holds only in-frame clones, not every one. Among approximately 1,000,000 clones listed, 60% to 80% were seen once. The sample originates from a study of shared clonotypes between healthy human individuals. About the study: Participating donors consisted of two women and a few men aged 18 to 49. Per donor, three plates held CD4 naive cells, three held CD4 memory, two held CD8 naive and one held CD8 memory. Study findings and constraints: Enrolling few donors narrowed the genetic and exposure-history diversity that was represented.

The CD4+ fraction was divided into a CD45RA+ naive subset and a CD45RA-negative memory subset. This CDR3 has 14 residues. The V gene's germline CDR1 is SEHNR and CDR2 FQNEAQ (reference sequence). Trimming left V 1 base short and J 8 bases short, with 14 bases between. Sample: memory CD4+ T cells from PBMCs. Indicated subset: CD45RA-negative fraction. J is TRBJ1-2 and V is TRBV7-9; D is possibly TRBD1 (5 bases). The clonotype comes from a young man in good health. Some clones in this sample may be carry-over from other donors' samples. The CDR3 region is CASSLVFWGDGYTF. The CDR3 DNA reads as TGTGCCAGCAGCTTAGTATTTTGGGGGGACGGCTACACCTTC.